The 28 T cell receptor beta chains listed next were all sequenced from one sample in a study of blood T cell repertoires in COVID-19. Clones were sequenced by immunoSEQ multiplex PCR, and TCRdb holds only the in-frame ones, with some missing. Of around 86,000 clones in the sample, 75% to 90% were seen once. Sequencing was performed on peripheral blood. These receptors were obtained from an elderly man with acute or convalescent COVID-19.

The chain recombines TRBV3-1 (or the pseudogene TRBV3-2) with TRBJ1-4; TRBD1 matches at 7 bases. Germline V gives CDR1 LGHDT, CDR2 YNNKEL (reference sequence). The CDR3 consists of 16 residues. Losses at the gene ends were 2 bases for V and 3 bases for J; bases not matched to a gene: 6. In nucleotides, the CDR3 is TGTGCCAGCAGCCAACCCTCCGGGACAGCTAATGAAAAACTGTTTTTT. Protein: CASSQPSGTANEKLFF.

This rearrangement joins TRBV3-1 (or the pseudogene TRBV3-2) to TRBJ2-7; D call uncertain. Germline V lookup: CDR1 LGHDT, CDR2 YNNKEL (reference sequence). The CDR3 has 14 amino acids. V was clipped by 0 bases and J by 5 bases, with 11 bases between them. As DNA, the CDR3 is TGTGCCAGCAGCCAAGATTTGGTGGCCAACGAGCAGTACTTC. Protein: CASSQDLVANEQYF.

The sample holds one count of this clone. J is TRBJ1-2 and V is TRBV19, with a possible D match to TRBD1 (5 bases). This CDR3 has 13 amino acids. V was shortened by 5 bases and J by 4 bases, with 11 bases between the two germline ends. The germline V gene has CDR1 LNHDA and CDR2 SQIVND (reference sequence). DNA of the CDR3: TGTGCCAGTAGTCTTCGGACAAGCTATGGCTACACCTTC. Translation: CASSLRTSYGYTF. The full variable domain, in which reference TRBV19 and TRBJ1-2 provide the parts outside the CDR3, is DGGITQSPKYLFRKEGQNVTLSCEQNLNHDAMYWYRQDPGQGLRLIYYSQIVNDFQKGDIAEGYSVSREKKESFPLTVTSAQKNPTAFYLCASSLRTSYGYTFGSGTRLTVV.

CDR3 coding DNA: TGCGCCAGCAGCCCGCAACCTAGCGGGAGGTCCTACAATGAGCAGTTCTTC. Its protein is CASSPQPSGRSYNEQFF. The chain combines TRBV4-1 with TRBJ2-1, with 11 positions matching TRBD2. Losses at the gene ends were 4 bases for V and 1 base for J; bases not matched to a gene: 6. The CDR3 contains 17 residues. Germline-derived CDR1 and CDR2 are MGHRA and YSYEKL.

The chain recombines TRBV5-1 with TRBJ1-2, with D perhaps TRBD1 (6 bases). V dropped 0 bases and J dropped 4 bases, with 10 bases sitting between them. The CDR3 consists of 14 residues. Per the germline V gene, CDR1 is SGHRS and CDR2 is YFSETQ. This CDR3 reads CASSLETGSYGYTF. CDR3 in DNA: TGCGCCAGCAGCTTGGAAACAGGGTCCTATGGCTACACCTTC.

The rearrangement links TRBV27 to TRBJ2-7, with 8 bases that match TRBD2. Per the germline V gene, CDR1 is MNHEY and CDR2 is SMNVEV (reference sequence). CDR3 size: 16 residues. The ends lost 5 bases at V and 0 bases at J; junction bases unmatched: 9. The CDR3 sequence: CASSPGLAQGSYEQYF. The CDR3 nucleotides are TGTGCCAGCAGTCCCGGACTAGCACAGGGCTCCTACGAGCAGTACTTC.

This sequence joins TRBV3-1 (or the pseudogene TRBV3-2) and TRBJ2-7; the match to TRBD1 covers 8 bases. This CDR3 region has 16 residues. Unmatched junction bases numbered 11, after V lost 1 base and J lost 6 bases. Germline V gene data show CDR1 as LGHDT and CDR2 as YNNKEL (reference sequence). This chain's CDR3 is CASSQGGPGQGSEQYF. CDR3 sequence (DNA): TGTGCCAGCAGCCAAGGAGGCCCAGGACAGGGATCCGAGCAGTACTTC.

The chain uses TRBV9 and TRBJ2-2; D is unresolved. The CDR3 loop spans 13 amino acids. The V end lost 1 base, the J end lost 4 bases, and 5 bases lay between the germline ends. CDR1 and CDR2 (germline): SGDLS, YYNGEE. In DNA, the CDR3 is TGTGCCAGCAGCGTACAATCCACCGGGGAGCTGTTTTTT. Translating gives CASSVQSTGELFF.

The chain has TRBV2 and TRBJ1-3; 10 bases are shared with TRBD1. The CDR3 is 17 amino acids. Per the germline V gene, CDR1 is SNHLY and CDR2 is FYNNEI. V was clipped by 8 bases and J by 0 bases; unmatched bases: 10. The CDR3 spells CASVRDRGRNSGNTIYF. CDR3 coding DNA: TGTGCCAGCGTCCGGGACAGGGGACGAAACTCTGGAAACACCATATATTTT.

The V and J genes are TRBV5-4 and TRBJ2-2; TRBD2 matches at 15 bases. Germline values: CDR1 SGHNT, CDR2 YYREEE (reference sequence). This CDR3 region has 16 residues. V trimming: 0 bases; J trimming: 6 bases; junction bases outside the gene matches: 0. CDR3 coding DNA: TGTGCCAGCAGCTTGGGGACTAGCGGGAGGGCCGGGGAGCTGTTTTTT. Protein sequence: CASSLGTSGRAGELFF.

CDR3 bases: TGTGCCAGCAGGGACGGTACAGGGTTTAACACTGAAGCTTTCTTT. It yields the protein CASRDGTGFNTEAFF. The chain carries TRBV28 and TRBJ1-1, with TRBD1 as a possible D gene (6 bases). Deletions cut 6 bases from V and 2 bases from J, with 16 bases between. Germline V gives CDR1 MDHEN, CDR2 SYDVKM. The CDR3 consists of 15 residues.

The table lists this clone with a count of one. V and J are TRBV7-6 and TRBJ2-1, with 14 bases matching TRBD2. After removal of 5 bases from V and 5 bases from J, the junction contained 8 bases not matched to a gene. Germline values: CDR1 SGHVS, CDR2 FNYEAQ. The CDR3 has 17 amino acids. CDR3 sequence: CASSPSGLAGANNEQFF. In nucleotides, the CDR3 is TGTGCCAGCAGCCCCTCGGGACTAGCGGGAGCCAACAATGAGCAGTTCTTC.

The chain uses TRBV29-1 and TRBJ2-3; 9 bases fit TRBD1. Germline CDR1 and CDR2: SQVTM and ANQGSEA. This CDR3 is 13 amino acids long. V gave up 6 bases and J gave up 5 bases; unmatched junction bases: 6. CDR3 region: CSVVPGQGDTQYF. The CDR3 bases are TGCAGCGTCGTCCCGGGACAGGGAGATACGCAGTATTTT.

The chain couples TRBV6-1 to TRBJ2-7; 9 nucleotides match TRBD2. The V and J ends lost 2 bases and 3 bases, in that order; junction bases with no gene match: 5. The CDR3 is made up of 15 amino acids. Germline CDR1 is MNHNS and CDR2 is SASEGT. The CDR3 DNA follows: TGTGCCAGCAGTGAATACTTAGCGGGAGACTACGAGCAGTACTTC. Translated: CASSEYLAGDYEQYF.

The genes are TRBV4-3 and TRBJ2-2, with D perhaps TRBD1 (5 bases). This CDR3 contains 16 residues. Germline assignment: CDR1 LGHNA and CDR2 YSLEER. V lost 1 base to trimming and J lost 6 bases, with 15 bases between them. Here the CDR3 DNA reads TGCGCCAGCAGCCAAGTGCAGGGCTACATCTCCGGGGAGCTGTTTTTT. Protein: CASSQVQGYISGELFF.

The genes are TRBV19 and TRBJ1-6; 7 bases match TRBD1. CDR1 and CDR2 (germline): LNHDA, SQIVND (reference sequence). With 0 bases clipped from V and 9 bases from J, the junction kept 5 bases outside the gene matches. This CDR3 spans 15 amino acids. The CDR3 region has the DNA TGTGCCAGTAGTATAGATGGGACAGCAGTTTCACCCCTCCACTTT. Amino acid sequence: CASSIDGTAVSPLHF. Full variable domain (remainder filled in from reference TRBV19 and TRBJ1-6): DGGITQSPKYLFRKEGQNVTLSCEQNLNHDAMYWYRQDPGQGLRLIYYSQIVNDFQKGDIAEGYSVSREKKESFPLTVTSAQKNPTAFYLCASSIDGTAVSPLHFGNGTRLTVT.

The chain carries TRBV28 and TRBJ2-7; no reliable D call. The CDR3 runs 13 residues. Germline values: CDR1 MDHEN, CDR2 SYDVKM. V lost 7 bases to trimming and J lost 0 bases, with 10 bases between them. The DNA of the CDR3 is TGTGCCAGCAACACCTCGCCCTCCTACGAGCAGTACTTC. Residues: CASNTSPSYEQYF.

This chain connects TRBV5-4 to TRBJ2-7; D possibly corresponds to TRBD1 (7 bases). The germline V gene encodes CDR1 SGHNT and CDR2 YYREEE (reference sequence). CDR3 length: 16 residues. V shed 0 bases and J shed 0 bases, with 13 bases lying between them. CDR3 amino acids: CASSLGAGQSSYEQYF. The CDR3 DNA follows: TGTGCCAGCAGCTTGGGGGCGGGACAGAGCTCCTACGAGCAGTACTTC. The full variable domain, completed using reference TRBV5-4 and TRBJ2-7, is ETGVTQSPTHLIKTRGQQVTLRCSSQSGHNTVSWYQQALGQGPQFIFQYYREEENGRGNFPPRFSGLQFPNYSSELNVNALELDDSALYLCASSLGAGQSSYEQYFGPGTRLTVT.

The chain joins TRBV15 to TRBJ1-2; D unresolved. Germline V gene lookup returns CDR1 LNHNV and CDR2 YYDKDF (reference sequence). The CDR3 spans 15 residues. V was shortened by 1 base and J by 5 bases, with 14 bases between the two germline ends. The CDR3 nucleotides are TGTGCCACCAGCAGAGGAAGGACGGAGGAGTATGGCTACACCTTC. Amino acids: CATSRGRTEEYGYTF.

The chain joins TRBV9 to TRBJ2-3; 7 nucleotides match TRBD2. After removal of 0 bases from V and 6 bases from J, the junction contained 10 bases not matched to a gene. CDR1 and CDR2 from the germline V gene are SGDLS and YYNGEE. The CDR3 totals 16 residues. The CDR3 DNA is TGTGCCAGCAGCGTAGATGGGGGAGGGCTAGGGGATACGCAGTATTTT. Residues: CASSVDGGGLGDTQYF.

This chain connects TRBV29-1 to TRBJ2-7, with D possibly matching TRBD1 (6 bases). The CDR3 length is 13 residues. The ends were cut back, 6 bases at V and 3 bases at J, with 15 bases in the middle. The germline gives CDR1 SQVTM, CDR2 ANQGSEA. Written as DNA, the CDR3 is TGCAGCGTGGGGACACGACGAGGCTACGAGCAGTACTTC. This gives the protein CSVGTRRGYEQYF.

This chain links TRBV19 with TRBJ1-1; no clear D gene. V shed 4 bases and J shed 1 base, with 13 bases lying between them. Per the germline V gene, CDR1 is LNHDA and CDR2 is SQIVND (reference sequence). The CDR3 sequence is 15 residues long. CDR3 region: CASSTLYRGNTEAFF. DNA for the CDR3: TGTGCCAGTAGTACCCTGTACCGGGGGAACACTGAAGCTTTCTTT.

This sequence joins TRBV30 and TRBJ1-5; D is perhaps TRBD1 (5 bases). This CDR3 is 13 amino acids long. Germline V lookup: CDR1 GTSNPN, CDR2 SVGIG (reference sequence). Between the trimmed V and J ends, which lost 2 bases and 4 bases, there was a span of 9 bases. CDR3 in amino acids: CAWSIQGNQPQHF. CDR3 nucleotides: TGTGCCTGGAGTATCCAGGGAAATCAGCCCCAGCATTTT.

This rearrangement joins TRBV4-1 to TRBJ2-1, with a tentative D call TRBD1 (6 bases). This CDR3 comprises 14 residues. Between the trimmed V and J ends, which lost 4 bases and 2 bases, there was a span of 9 bases. Per germline, CDR1 MGHRA and CDR2 YSYEKL. As DNA, the CDR3 is TGCGCCAGCAGCCCTGACAGGACCTACAATGAGCAGTTCTTC. It specifies CASSPDRTYNEQFF.

J is TRBJ1-3 and V is TRBV6-1; D gene uncertain. Germline V gene lookup returns CDR1 MNHNS and CDR2 SASEGT. This CDR3 is built from 17 residues. V dropped 2 bases and J dropped 0 bases, with 14 bases sitting between them. The CDR3 spells CASSELVLASSGNTIYF. CDR3 bases: TGTGCCAGCAGTGAATTAGTATTAGCGAGCTCTGGAAACACCATATATTTT.

The chain combines TRBV6-2 or TRBV6-3 with TRBJ2-2, with D possibly matching TRBD1 (6 bases). The germline CDR1 and CDR2 sequences are MNHEY and SVGEGT. V gave up 4 bases and J gave up 5 bases, with 20 bases separating them. This CDR3 has 17 residues. Here the CDR3 DNA reads TGTGCCAGCAGTTTTGGACCGGGACAACCCAATACCGGGGAGCTGTTTTTT. It translates to CASSFGPGQPNTGELFF.

The V call is TRBV3-1 (or the pseudogene TRBV3-2), the J call TRBJ2-1; TRBD2 is a possible D gene (5 bases). Germline V CDR1 and CDR2: LGHDT, YNNKEL (reference sequence). V lost 0 bases and J 12 bases, leaving 30 bases between the germline ends. This CDR3 is built from 19 residues. CDR3 in amino acids: CASSQEVIRSSQSSGVQFF. The CDR3 DNA follows: TGTGCCAGCAGCCAAGAGGTGATAAGATCTAGCCAGTCCTCTGGGGTGCAGTTCTTC.

The chain couples TRBV24-1 to TRBJ2-2; 9 bases map to TRBD2. The CDR3 runs to 16 residues. V shed 1 base and J 2 bases; nucleotides not matched to a gene: 1. The germline gives CDR1 KGHDR, CDR2 SFDVKD. The CDR3 loop is CATSDLGTSNTGELFF. CDR3 DNA: TGTGCCACCAGTGATTTAGGGACTAGCAACACCGGGGAGCTGTTTTTT.